The T cell receptor (beta chain) described here comes from a study of T cell changes during pregnancy in multiple sclerosis. CDR3 length: 18 residues. With 1 base clipped from V and 5 bases from J, the junction kept 11 bases outside the gene matches. Germline V gives CDR1 LNHDA, CDR2 SQIVND (reference sequence). Libraries were prepared by immunoSEQ multiplex PCR; TCRdb keeps only in-frame clonotypes and omits some of them. The top ten hold less than 2% of the sample, which has fewer than 140,000 clones, under 95% seen once. The sequence derives from a female donor with multiple sclerosis, enrolled in a pregnancy study. The material was peripheral blood, obtained after pregnancy. The chain couples TRBV19 to TRBJ2-5; TRBD2 matches at 12 bases. DNA for the CDR3: TGTGCCAGTAGTATAGCACTAGCGGGGGGATGTTGCCGGGAGACCCAGTACTTC. It specifies CASSIALAGGCCRETQYF.